These 15 T cell receptor beta chains originate from one sample sequenced in a study of T cell changes during pregnancy in multiple sclerosis. Profiled with immunoSEQ multiplex PCR; TCRdb holds only in-frame clones, not every one. This table holds over 85,000 clones, roughly 89% found once. Here the sequenced sample was peripheral blood, taken after pregnancy. These receptors all stem from a female donor in good health, enrolled as a control in a pregnancy study.

The rearrangement uses TRBV4-2 and TRBJ2-2, with D maybe TRBD2 (5 bases). V shed 1 base and J shed 0 bases, with 15 bases lying between them. This CDR3 has 18 residues. Germline lookup yields CDR1 LGHNA and CDR2 YNFKEQ. In DNA form, the CDR3 reads TGTGCCAGCAGCCAAGGGCTACCGGACTCAGCGAACACCGGGGAGCTGTTTTTT. It translates to CASSQGLPDSANTGELFF.

This rearrangement joins TRBV29-1 to TRBJ2-2; 12 nucleotides agree with TRBD1. V lost 7 bases and J lost 5; bases outside the gene matches: 5. The germline V gene encodes CDR1 SQVTM and CDR2 ANQGSEA. The CDR3 has 14 residues. CDR3 bases: TGCAGCGCGGGACAGGGGGCTCGGACCGGGGAGCTGTTTTTT. Translated, it gives CSAGQGARTGELFF.

V and J are TRBV2 and TRBJ2-2, with 9 bases that match TRBD2. The germline V gene encodes CDR1 SNHLY and CDR2 FYNNEI. The CDR3 has 16 amino acids. J lost 5 bases, V lost 3 bases, and 7 bases had no gene match. The CDR3 reads CASSDGGGAETGELFF. The CDR3 region has the DNA TGTGCCAGCAGTGACGGCGGGGGGGCGGAAACCGGGGAGCTGTTTTTT.

This chain uses TRBV9 with TRBJ2-5, with TRBD2 matching 7 bases. Germline-derived CDR1 and CDR2 are SGDLS and YYNGEE. J lost 3 bases, V lost 0 bases, and 2 bases had no gene match. The length of the CDR3 is 14 residues. The CDR3 DNA reads TGTGCCAGCAGCGTAGGGGGGGGAGAAGAGACCCAGTACTTC. Its translation is CASSVGGGEETQYF.

V is TRBV5-4 and J is TRBJ1-2; D possibly corresponds to TRBD1 (5 bases). Germline loops: CDR1 SGHNT, CDR2 YYREEE (reference sequence). This CDR3 has 13 amino acids. V shed 6 bases and J shed 5 bases, with 14 bases lying between them. The CDR3 loop is CASTYSGGYGYTF. CDR3 bases: TGTGCCAGCACCTACTCCGGGGGGTATGGCTACACCTTC.

The V call is TRBV6-1, the J call TRBJ1-1; TRBD1 might be the D (6 bases). Germline CDR1 reads MNHNS; CDR2 reads SASEGT. V lost 2 bases, J lost 7 bases, and 11 bases lay in between. The length of the CDR3 is 13 residues. CDR3 DNA sequence: TGTGCCAGCAGTGAATTGAGGGGGGGTGAAGCTTTCTTT. Protein product: CASSELRGGEAFF.

V usage is TRBV29-1 and J usage is TRBJ1-2, with D maybe TRBD1 (5 bases). V lost 5 bases and J lost 1, with 14 bases in between. This CDR3 region has 14 residues. Looked up from germline, CDR1 is SQVTM and CDR2 is ANQGSEA. CDR3 loop: CSVKPTGGNYGYTF. In DNA, the CDR3 is TGCAGCGTTAAGCCGACCGGGGGTAACTATGGCTACACCTTC.

CDR3 DNA: TGTGCCAGCGAGGGACAGGGCTCGGATCAGCCCCAGCATTTT. This encodes CASEGQGSDQPQHF. V gene TRBV2 combines with J gene TRBJ1-5, with 9 bases aligning to TRBD1. Germline-derived CDR1 and CDR2 are SNHLY and FYNNEI. The V gene end was trimmed by 8 bases and the J gene end by 5 bases; junction bases not matched to a gene: 7. There are 14 residues in the CDR3.

The chain uses TRBV7-9 and TRBJ1-1; possible D gene TRBD1, 5 bases. Trimming left V 6 bases short and J 5 bases short, with 10 bases between. Germline assignment: CDR1 SEHNR and CDR2 FQNEAQ (reference sequence). The CDR3 length is 12 residues. Written as DNA, the CDR3 is TGTGCCAGCAGTTGGGGGGAAACTGAAGCTTTCTTT. This translates into CASSWGETEAFF.

The chain carries TRBV6-1 and TRBJ1-5; TRBD1 matches at 7 bases. CDR1 MNHNS and CDR2 SASEGT come from the germline V gene. After removal of 5 bases from V and 0 bases from J, the junction contained 4 bases not matched to a gene. The CDR3 length is 15 residues. CDR3 coding DNA: TGTGCCAGCAGTAACGACAGGGTTAGCAATCAGCCCCAGCATTTT. This translates into CASSNDRVSNQPQHF.

CDR3 in DNA: TGTGCCAGCAGCCCTGGACAGGGGAGGTCGAATGAGCAGTTCTTC. Translating it yields CASSPGQGRSNEQFF. The chain recombines TRBV11-2 with TRBJ2-1, with 9 bases identical to TRBD1. Trimming removed 5 bases from V and 7 bases from J; junction bases left unmatched: 9. This CDR3 has 15 residues. CDR1 is SGHAT, CDR2 FQNNGV, per germline.

The rearrangement links TRBV4-3 to TRBJ1-4; 8 bases are shared with TRBD1. The CDR3 runs to 16 residues. J was trimmed by 9 bases and V by 1 base; bases with no gene match: 10. The V gene's germline CDR1 is LGHNA and CDR2 YSLEER. The CDR3 loop is CASSQGSQGASKKLFF. CDR3 in DNA: TGCGCCAGCAGCCAAGGGAGCCAGGGGGCCTCGAAAAAACTGTTTTTT.

The chain recombines TRBV5-5 with TRBJ2-1, with D perhaps TRBD2 (5 bases). V was clipped by 0 bases and J by 9 bases, with 13 bases between them. The CDR3 contains 14 residues. The germline V gene has CDR1 SGHKS and CDR2 YYEKEE (reference sequence). CDR3 sequence reads: CASSLVTSHGEQFF. In DNA, the CDR3 is TGTGCCAGCAGCTTGGTAACTAGTCATGGTGAGCAGTTCTTC.

This chain uses TRBV4-1 with TRBJ2-5, with 10 bases aligning to TRBD2. The J call may be in error: the DNA end matches TRBJ2-7 better. Germline assignment: CDR1 MGHRA and CDR2 YSYEKL. The CDR3 totals 15 residues. CDR3 sequence reads: CASSLSSGGLYEQYF. The CDR3 nucleotides read TGCGCCAGCAGCCTTTCTAGCGGGGGCCTCTACGAGCAGTACTTC.

The rearrangement uses TRBV6-1 and TRBJ2-1; 7 bases fit TRBD1. The CDR3 length is 15 residues. The V and J ends lost 5 bases and 6 bases, in that order; junction bases with no gene match: 10. Germline V gives CDR1 MNHNS, CDR2 SASEGT. In DNA form, the CDR3 reads TGTGCCAGCAGTTCCTACCGGAACAGGGGCAATGAGCAGTTCTTC. The encoded protein is CASSSYRNRGNEQFF.